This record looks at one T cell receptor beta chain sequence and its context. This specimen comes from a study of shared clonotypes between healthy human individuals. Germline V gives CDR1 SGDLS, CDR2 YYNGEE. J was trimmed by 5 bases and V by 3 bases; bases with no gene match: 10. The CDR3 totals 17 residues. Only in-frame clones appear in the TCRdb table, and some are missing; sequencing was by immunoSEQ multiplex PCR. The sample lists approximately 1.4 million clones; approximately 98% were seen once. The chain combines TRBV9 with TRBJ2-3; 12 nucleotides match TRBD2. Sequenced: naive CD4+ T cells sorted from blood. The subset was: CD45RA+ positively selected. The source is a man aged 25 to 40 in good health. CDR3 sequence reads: CASSASTSGSLRDTQYF. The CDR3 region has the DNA TGTGCCAGCAGCGCGTCGACTAGCGGGAGCTTGAGAGATACGCAGTATTTT.